In this sample, the clone carrying this T cell receptor beta chain turned up many times. The antigen remains unidentified. This sample stems from a study of breast tumors, draining lymph nodes, adjacent tissues. Axillary draining lymph nodes of breast cancer patients supplied the node samples. TCRdb re-called the multiplex PCR reads through MiXCR, storing one row per CDR3 protein. Among about 180,000 distinct CDR3 sequences listed, roughly 30% were seen once. Findings and caveats of the study: That most tumor T cells come from lymph nodes remained unproven. Tumor repertoires ranked between lymph nodes and nontumor tissue in diversity, with V and J gene preferences.

Unmatched junction bases numbered 6, after V lost 3 bases and J lost 9 bases. Germline CDR1 reads SGHNT; CDR2 reads YYREEE (reference sequence). The CDR3 contains 15 residues. The rearrangement uses TRBV5-4 and TRBJ1-6; 10 bases agree with TRBD1. The origin of this receptor is a female donor with breast cancer. Some clones in this sample may be carry-over from other donors' samples. Sequenced: axillary lymph node tissue. DNA of the CDR3: TGTGCCAGCAGCTCGGGACAGGGGTTAGGTTCACCCCTCCACTTT. This gives the protein CASSSGQGLGSPLHF.